The entry below gives a single T cell receptor (beta chain) sequence along with its context. This sample is part of a study of blood T cells in healthy people across ages. A second PCR of 7 to 11 cycles used a sample-barcoded 5' primer and a J-beta primer mix. Each cDNA molecule carried a tag from a template-switch adaptor that contained 12 random nucleotides. Every sample produced at least 2.5 million CDR3-containing paired-end reads. MiXCR, run by TCRdb on the 5' RACE reads, gives a single entry per CDR3 protein. This sample has 1.5 million to 1.9 million distinct CDR3 sequences, with under 55% found just once. Germline assignment: CDR1 SEHNR and CDR2 FQNEAQ (reference sequence). The CDR3 runs to 15 residues. Trimming stripped 10 bases from V and 0 bases from J, with 16 bases between.

The chain carries TRBV7-9 and TRBJ2-1; tentative D call: TRBD2 (6 bases). Sequenced input: blood. The receptor comes from a woman between 18 and 30 years old in good health. CDR3 amino acids: CATQTRGNSYNEQFF. As DNA, the CDR3 is TGTGCCACCCAGACTCGGGGGAACTCCTACAATGAGCAGTTCTTC.